This note documents a single TCR beta chain sequence. Antigen unknown. Germline assignment: CDR1 ENHRY and CDR2 SYGVKD. There are 13 residues in the CDR3. With V trimmed by 6 bases and J by 3 bases, 3 bases remained unmatched. Assay: immunoSEQ multiplex PCR; the TCRdb copy retains only in-frame clones and omits some. Of about 140,000 clones listed, approximately 90% are singletons. This entry is derived from a study of T cell responses to AZD1222 COVID-19 vaccine. Points from the study as a whole: Females outnumbered males among donors, who were mostly white British; clonal diversity was possibly underestimated.

The TCR originated in an adult in good health. This specimen was peripheral blood, taken on day 0 of AZD1222 vaccination. V is TRBV10-3 and J is TRBJ2-5; 8 positions match TRBD2. CDR3 amino acids: CAIREAGEETQYF. In nucleotides, the CDR3 is TGTGCCATCAGGGAAGCGGGAGAAGAGACCCAGTACTTC.